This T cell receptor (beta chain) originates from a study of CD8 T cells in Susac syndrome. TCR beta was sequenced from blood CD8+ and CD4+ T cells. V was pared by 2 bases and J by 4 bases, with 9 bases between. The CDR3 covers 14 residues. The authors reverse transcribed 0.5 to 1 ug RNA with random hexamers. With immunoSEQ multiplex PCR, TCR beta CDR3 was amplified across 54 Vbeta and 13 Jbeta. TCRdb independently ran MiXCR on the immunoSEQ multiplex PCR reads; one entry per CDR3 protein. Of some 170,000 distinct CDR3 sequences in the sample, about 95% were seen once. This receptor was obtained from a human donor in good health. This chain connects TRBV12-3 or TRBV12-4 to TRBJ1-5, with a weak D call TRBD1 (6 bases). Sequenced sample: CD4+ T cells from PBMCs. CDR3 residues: CASSLTGRNQPQHF. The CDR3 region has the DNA TGTGCCAGCAGTTTAACAGGGCGTAATCAGCCCCAGCATTTT.